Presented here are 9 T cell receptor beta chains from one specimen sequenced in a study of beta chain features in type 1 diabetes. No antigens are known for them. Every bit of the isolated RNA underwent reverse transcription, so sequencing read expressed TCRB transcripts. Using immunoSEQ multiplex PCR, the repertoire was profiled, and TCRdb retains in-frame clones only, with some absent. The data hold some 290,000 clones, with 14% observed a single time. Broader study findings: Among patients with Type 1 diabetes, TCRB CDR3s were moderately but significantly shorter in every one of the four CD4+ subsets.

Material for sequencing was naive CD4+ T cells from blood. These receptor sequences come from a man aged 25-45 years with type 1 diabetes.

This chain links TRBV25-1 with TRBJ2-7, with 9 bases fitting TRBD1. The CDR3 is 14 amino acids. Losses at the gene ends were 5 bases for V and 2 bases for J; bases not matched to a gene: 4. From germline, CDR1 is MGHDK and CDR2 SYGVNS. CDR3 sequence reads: CASSPQGATYEQYF. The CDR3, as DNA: TGTGCCAGCAGTCCACAGGGGGCGACCTACGAGCAGTACTTC.

The CDR3 DNA reads as TGCGCCAGCAGCCACCCGGGGTCGGTAGATCAGCCCCAGCATTTT. Its protein is CASSHPGSVDQPQHF. The chain employs TRBV4-1 and TRBJ1-5; no reliable D call. Germline CDR1 MGHRA, CDR2 YSYEKL. Trimming left V 3 bases short and J 5 bases short, with 14 bases between. There are 15 residues in the CDR3.

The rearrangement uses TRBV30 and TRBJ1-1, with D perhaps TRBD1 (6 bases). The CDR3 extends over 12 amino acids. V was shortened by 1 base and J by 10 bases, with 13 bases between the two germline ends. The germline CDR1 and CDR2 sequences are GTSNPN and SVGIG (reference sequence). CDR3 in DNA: TGTGCCTGGAGTGACAGGGTAAGAGGAGCTTTCTTT. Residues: CAWSDRVRGAFF.

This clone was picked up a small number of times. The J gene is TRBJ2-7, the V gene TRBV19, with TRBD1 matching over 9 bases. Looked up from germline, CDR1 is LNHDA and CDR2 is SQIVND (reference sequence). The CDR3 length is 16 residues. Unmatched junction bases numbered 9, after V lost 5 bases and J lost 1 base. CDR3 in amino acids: CASSPGWDRDSYEQYF. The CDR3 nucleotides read TGTGCCAGTAGTCCAGGGTGGGACAGGGATTCCTACGAGCAGTACTTC. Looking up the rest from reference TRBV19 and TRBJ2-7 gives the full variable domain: DGGITQSPKYLFRKEGQNVTLSCEQNLNHDAMYWYRQDPGQGLRLIYYSQIVNDFQKGDIAEGYSVSREKKESFPLTVTSAQKNPTAFYLCASSPGWDRDSYEQYFGPGTRLTVT.

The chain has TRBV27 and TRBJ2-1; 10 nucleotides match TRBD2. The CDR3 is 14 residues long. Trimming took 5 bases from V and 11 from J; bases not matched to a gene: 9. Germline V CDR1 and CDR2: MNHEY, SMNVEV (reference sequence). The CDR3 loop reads CASSLAGELFKQFF. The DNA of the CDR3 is TGTGCCAGCAGTCTAGCGGGAGAGTTGTTTAAGCAGTTCTTC.

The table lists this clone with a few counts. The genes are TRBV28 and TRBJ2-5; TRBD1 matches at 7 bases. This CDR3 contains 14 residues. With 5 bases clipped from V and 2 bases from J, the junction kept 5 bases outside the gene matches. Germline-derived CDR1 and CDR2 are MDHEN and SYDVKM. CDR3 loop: CASSRGQSQETQYF. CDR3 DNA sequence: TGTGCCAGCAGTCGGGGACAGTCTCAAGAGACCCAGTACTTC.

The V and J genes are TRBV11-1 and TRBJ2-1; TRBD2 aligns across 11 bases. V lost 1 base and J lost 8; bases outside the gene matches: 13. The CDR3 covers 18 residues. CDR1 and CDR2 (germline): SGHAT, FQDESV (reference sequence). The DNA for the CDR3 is TGTGCCAGCAGCTTAGGAACTACCCCTACTAGCGGGAGCGATGAGCAGTTCTTC. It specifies CASSLGTTPTSGSDEQFF.

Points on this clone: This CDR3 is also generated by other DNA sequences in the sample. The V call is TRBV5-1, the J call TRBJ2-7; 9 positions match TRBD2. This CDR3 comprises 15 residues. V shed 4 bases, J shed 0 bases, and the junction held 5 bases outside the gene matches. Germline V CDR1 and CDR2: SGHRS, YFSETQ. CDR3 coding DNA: TGCGCCAGCAGCCCGACTAGCGGCAGCTCCTACGAGCAGTACTTC. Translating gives CASSPTSGSSYEQYF.

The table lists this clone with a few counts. The CDR3: CAWSRTETNGYTF. CDR3 bases: TGTGCCTGGAGTCGGACAGAAACAAATGGCTACACCTTC. This chain links TRBV30 with TRBJ1-2, with D maybe TRBD1 (6 bases). The CDR3 length is 13 residues. Trimming took off 2 bases at V and 6 bases at J, with 13 bases between the two ends. CDR1 is GTSNPN and CDR2 is SVGIG in the germline V gene (reference sequence).